The T cell receptor (beta chain) under discussion was sequenced for a study of T cell responses to AZD1222 COVID-19 vaccine. Looking at the study overall: Second-dose recipients at about 4 or about 12 weeks were treated as one pooled group.

Details on this clone: The antigen remains undetermined.

Notes on the study in general: Among spike-specific TCRs, nearly half reportedly target unmutated variant regions.

Germline V gene data show CDR1 as SGHAT and CDR2 as FQDESV (reference sequence). This CDR3 region has 14 residues. Unmatched junction bases numbered 3, after V lost 1 base and J lost 3 bases. Generated by immunoSEQ multiplex PCR, the TCRdb table keeps only in-frame clones and is missing some. The sample lists some 160,000 clones; more than 90% were seen once. The clonotype comes from an adult in good health. The sample in question was peripheral blood, obtained on day 0 of AZD1222 vaccination. The V and J genes are TRBV11-1 and TRBJ2-7; 7 nucleotides align to TRBD2. CDR3 sequence (DNA): TGTGCCAGCAGCTTAGGGCTAGCGGACTACGAGCAGTACTTC. This sequence encodes CASSLGLADYEQYF.